This T cell receptor beta chain was identified during a study of blood T cell repertoires in COVID-19. Study-level background: Sites across the United States, Italy and Spain contributed samples from acute and convalescent COVID-19. T cells, B-cell-depleted T cells, or PBMCs supplied cDNA or gDNA.

The CDR3 totals 12 residues. Germline lookup yields CDR1 SGHNT and CDR2 YYREEE (reference sequence). Trimming pared 0 bases from V and 6 bases from J, leaving 5 bases between. Symptom resolution, clearance, or two negative PCRs marked the recovered donors of Cohort 3. Original handling: Estimation of nucleated cell counts relied on the amplification of reference gene primers. Measured with immunoSEQ multiplex PCR; TCRdb has only the in-frame clones, and not every one. That table gives V, J and clone size, and the DNA gave D and trimming. Of 150,000 or so clones listed, around 78% are singletons. The chain recombines TRBV5-4 with TRBJ2-3; D remains unclear. Specimen: PBMCs or T cells enriched from blood (not recorded which). This sequence was found in a woman between 45 and 60 years old who had recovered from COVID-19. CDR3 loop: CASSLERDTQYF. In DNA form, the CDR3 reads TGTGCCAGCAGCTTGGAACGGGATACGCAGTATTTT.